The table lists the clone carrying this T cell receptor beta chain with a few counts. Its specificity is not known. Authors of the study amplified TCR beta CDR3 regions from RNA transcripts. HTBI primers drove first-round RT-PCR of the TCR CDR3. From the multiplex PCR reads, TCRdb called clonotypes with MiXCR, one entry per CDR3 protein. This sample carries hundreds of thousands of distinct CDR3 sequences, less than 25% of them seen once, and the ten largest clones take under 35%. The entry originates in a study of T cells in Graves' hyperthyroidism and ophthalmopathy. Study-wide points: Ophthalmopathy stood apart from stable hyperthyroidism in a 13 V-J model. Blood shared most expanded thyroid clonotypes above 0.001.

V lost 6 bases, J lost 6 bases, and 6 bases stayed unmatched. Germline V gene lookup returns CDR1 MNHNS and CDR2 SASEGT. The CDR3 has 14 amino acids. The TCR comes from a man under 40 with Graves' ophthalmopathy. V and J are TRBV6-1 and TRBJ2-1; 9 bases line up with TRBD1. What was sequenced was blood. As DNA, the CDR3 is TGTGCCAGCAGCCGCCGGGACAGGGTCAATGAGCAGTTCTTC. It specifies CASSRRDRVNEQFF.